This T cell receptor beta chain derives from a study of PD-L1 blockade in urothelial cancer. Study summary: Blood analysis was done at 3 weeks (second dose) and 6 weeks after treatment began.

The CDR3 is 16 residues long. CDR1 is MDHEN, CDR2 SYDVKM, per germline. V shed 5 bases, J shed 8 bases, and the junction held 13 bases outside the gene matches. There are a few counts of this clone. Antigen specificity is unknown. Sequenced by immunoSEQ multiplex PCR; TCRdb stores in-frame clones only, minus some. The sample lists 50,000 or so clones, approximately 80% occurring once. Whole-study findings and limits: Patients with durable benefit had greater blood expansion of tumor-associated TCR clones 3 weeks into treatment.

This TCR derives from a man in his 70s with urothelial cancer. This chain connects TRBV28 to TRBJ2-1; 9 bases align to TRBD2. The sample was PBMCs, taken around atezolizumab (anti-PD-L1) treatment. The CDR3: CASSPPGGGRAYEQFF. In DNA, the CDR3 is TGTGCCAGCAGTCCCCCGGGGGGCGGGAGGGCCTATGAGCAGTTCTTC.